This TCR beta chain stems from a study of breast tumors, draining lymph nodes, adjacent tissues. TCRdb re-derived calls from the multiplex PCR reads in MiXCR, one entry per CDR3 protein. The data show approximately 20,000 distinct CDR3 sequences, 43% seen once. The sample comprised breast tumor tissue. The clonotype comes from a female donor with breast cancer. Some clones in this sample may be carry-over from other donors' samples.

The CDR3 DNA follows: TGTGCCAGCAGCTTAGTTAGCGGGTACAATGAGCAGTTCTTC. This sequence encodes CASSLVSGYNEQFF. The chain employs TRBV7-8 and TRBJ2-1, with 7 bases that match TRBD2. Germline V gene data show CDR1 as SGHVS and CDR2 as FQNEAQ. V was clipped by 1 base and J by 4 bases; unmatched bases: 1. The CDR3 contains 14 residues.